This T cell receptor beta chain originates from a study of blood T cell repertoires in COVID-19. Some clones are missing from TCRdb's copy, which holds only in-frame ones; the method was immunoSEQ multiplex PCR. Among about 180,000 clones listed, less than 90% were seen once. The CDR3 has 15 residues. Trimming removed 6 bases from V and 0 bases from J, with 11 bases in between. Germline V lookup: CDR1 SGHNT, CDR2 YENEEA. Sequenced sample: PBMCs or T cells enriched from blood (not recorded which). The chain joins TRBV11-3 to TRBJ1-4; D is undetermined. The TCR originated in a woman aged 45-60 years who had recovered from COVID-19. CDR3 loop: CASRAGDATNEKLFF. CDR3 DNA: TGTGCCAGCAGGGCCGGGGATGCAACTAATGAAAAACTGTTTTTT.